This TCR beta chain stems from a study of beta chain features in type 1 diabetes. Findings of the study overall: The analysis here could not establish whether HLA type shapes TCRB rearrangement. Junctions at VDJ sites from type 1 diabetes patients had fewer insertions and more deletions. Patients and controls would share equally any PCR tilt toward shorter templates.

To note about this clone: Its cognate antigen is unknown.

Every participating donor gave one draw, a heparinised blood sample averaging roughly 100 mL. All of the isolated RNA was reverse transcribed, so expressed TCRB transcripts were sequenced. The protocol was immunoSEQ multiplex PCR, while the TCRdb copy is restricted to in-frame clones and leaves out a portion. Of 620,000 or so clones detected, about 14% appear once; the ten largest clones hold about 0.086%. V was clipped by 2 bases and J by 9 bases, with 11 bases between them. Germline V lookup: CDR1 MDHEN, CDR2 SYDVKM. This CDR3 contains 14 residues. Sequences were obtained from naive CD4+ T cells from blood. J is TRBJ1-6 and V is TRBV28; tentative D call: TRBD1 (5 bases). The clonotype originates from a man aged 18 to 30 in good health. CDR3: CASSLMGGVSPLHF. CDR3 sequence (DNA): TGTGCCAGCAGTTTAATGGGGGGGGTTTCACCCCTCCACTTT. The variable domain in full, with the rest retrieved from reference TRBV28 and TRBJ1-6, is DVKVTQSSRYLVKRTGEKVFLECVQDMDHENMFWYRQDPGLGLRLIYFSYDVKMKEKGDIPEGYSVSREKKERFSLILESASTNQTSMYLCASSLMGGVSPLHFGNGTRLTVT.